These 23 T cell receptor beta chains share one sample of origin, sequenced in a study of spatial heterogeneity in lung cancer. Each CDR3 protein is one row after TCRdb ran MiXCR on the 5' RACE reads. This table has around 110,000 distinct CDR3 sequences, 10% to 15% appearing once. Described time point: blood at routine non-recurrence follow-up after resection. Unsorted whole RNA of tumor, nontumor lung or frozen PBMC was sequenced. The sample consisted of PBMCs, taken at follow-up. Receptors were obtained from a male donor with early-stage non-small cell lung cancer.

This clonotype was observed a few times. CDR3 coding DNA: TGTGCCAGCTCACCCGGGACAGGGATCGATGGCTACACCTTC. It codes for CASSPGTGIDGYTF. V usage is TRBV18 and J usage is TRBJ1-2; 9 bases are shared with TRBD1. The length of the CDR3 is 14 residues. Germline CDR1 KGHSH, CDR2 LQKENI. The V segment lost 3 bases and the J segment 6 bases; nucleotides outside the gene matches: 5.

This clonotype has just a few counts. The J gene is TRBJ2-5, the V gene TRBV5-4, with unresolved D. Germline V gene data show CDR1 as SGHNT and CDR2 as YYREEE (reference sequence). The length of the CDR3 is 13 residues. Between the trimmed V and J ends, which lost 6 bases and 2 bases, there was a span of 11 bases. Here the CDR3 DNA reads TGTGCCAGCAAAAGATCGACACAAGAGACCCAGTACTTC. This sequence encodes CASKRSTQETQYF.

V and J are TRBV5-1 and TRBJ1-6; no clear D. The CDR3 contains 15 residues. Trimming left V 0 bases short and J 7 bases short, with 11 bases between. Looked up from germline, CDR1 is SGHRS and CDR2 is YFSETQ. The CDR3 DNA follows: TGCGCCAGCAGCTTGGAGGCCGGACCCAATTCACCCCTCCACTTT. It yields the protein CASSLEAGPNSPLHF.

This clonotype was observed many times. This sequence joins TRBV7-9 and TRBJ1-1; D not certain. The CDR3 spans 12 residues. Germline V gene data show CDR1 as SEHNR and CDR2 as FQNEAQ (reference sequence). Trimming pared 1 base from V and 7 bases from J, leaving 7 bases between. CDR3 sequence: CASSLVGYEAFF. CDR3 coding DNA: TGTGCCAGCAGCTTAGTTGGATATGAAGCTTTCTTT.

This clonotype was detected only a few times. No conserved phenylalanine or tryptophan ends this CDR3, so it is likely a read error. The V gene is TRBV7-9, the J gene TRBJ2-7, with TRBD1 matching over 10 bases. Per germline, CDR1 SEHNR and CDR2 FQNEAQ (reference sequence). The V and J ends lost 5 bases and 2 bases, in that order; junction bases with no gene match: 6. CDR3 size: 15 residues. CDR3 residues: CASSVRDRGAYEQYS. CDR3 sequence (DNA): TGTGCCAGCAGCGTCCGGGACAGGGGTGCCTACGAGCAGTACTCC.

This clonotype was recorded a few times. The chain links TRBV28 to TRBJ1-5, with TRBD1 identical over 8 bases. This CDR3 comprises 14 residues. Germline lookup yields CDR1 MDHEN and CDR2 SYDVKM. The V and J ends lost 6 bases and 6 bases, in that order; junction bases with no gene match: 7. Here the CDR3 reads CASRQDRDLQPQHF. For the CDR3, the DNA is TGTGCCAGCAGGCAGGACAGGGATCTTCAGCCCCAGCATTTT.

There are many counts of this clonotype. The chain combines TRBV7-9 with TRBJ2-6; 9 bases fit TRBD1. Germline-derived CDR1 and CDR2 are SEHNR and FQNEAQ (reference sequence). V was clipped by 5 bases and J by 6 bases; unmatched bases: 5. The CDR3 spans 15 residues. This CDR3 is CASSEGQGKANVLTF. CDR3 nucleotide sequence: TGTGCCAGCAGCGAGGGACAGGGAAAGGCCAACGTCCTGACTTTC. The variable domain in full, completed from reference TRBV7-9 and TRBJ2-6, reads DTGVSQNPRHKITKRGQNVTFRCDPISEHNRLYWYRQTLGQGPEFLTYFQNEAQLEKSRLLSDRFSAERPKGSFSTLEIQRTEQGDSAMYLCASSEGQGKANVLTFGAGSRLTVL.

The chain carries TRBV15 and TRBJ1-1; 10 bases agree with TRBD1. With 1 base clipped from V and 4 bases from J, the junction kept 6 bases outside the gene matches. CDR1 is LNHNV, CDR2 YYDKDF, per germline (reference sequence). The CDR3 loop spans 16 amino acids. CDR3 residues: CATSRVRGTGATEAFF. For the CDR3, the DNA is TGTGCCACCAGCAGAGTTAGAGGGACAGGGGCCACTGAAGCTTTCTTT.

This clonotype was detected a few times. The chain employs TRBV2 and TRBJ1-4; maybe TRBD1 (5 bases). CDR1 and CDR2 (germline): SNHLY, FYNNEI. CDR3 length: 14 amino acids. Trimming stripped 6 bases from V and 2 bases from J, with 10 bases between. Here the CDR3 DNA reads TGTGCCAGCAGCCGGGGCGCGACTAATGAAAAACTGTTTTTT. Its translation is CASSRGATNEKLFF.

This clonotype was found a few times. The chain joins TRBV5-1 to TRBJ1-4; D call uncertain. Germline loops: CDR1 SGHRS, CDR2 YFSETQ. The CDR3 consists of 15 residues. V was shortened by 4 bases and J by 0 bases, with 10 bases between the two germline ends. CDR3 residues: CASSPGGSTNEKLFF. CDR3 DNA sequence: TGCGCCAGCAGCCCGGGTGGATCAACTAATGAAAAACTGTTTTTT.

There are many counts of this clonotype. The chain carries TRBV12-3 or TRBV12-4 and TRBJ2-7; TRBD1 agrees at 7 bases. The CDR3 loop spans 15 amino acids. Losses at the gene ends were 6 bases for V and 5 bases for J; bases not matched to a gene: 13. CDR3 DNA: TGTGCCAGCAGCTTCGCAGGGGGAAAGGGCCACGAGCAGTACTTC. Its translation: CASSFAGGKGHEQYF.

The chain joins TRBV20-1 to TRBJ1-2; D uncertain. The CDR3 length is 14 residues. V was pared by 4 bases and J by 5 bases, with 17 bases between. Germline values: CDR1 DFQATT, CDR2 SNEGSKA (reference sequence). DNA for the CDR3: TGCAGTGCTACTGAGGAGGCCCTGGGGTATGGCTACACCTTC. This gives the protein CSATEEALGYGYTF.

This clonotype was observed at least ten times. The V gene is TRBV5-4, the J gene TRBJ2-7; no clear D. The CDR3 has 13 residues. V was clipped by 5 bases and J by 5 bases, with 14 bases between them. The germline V gene has CDR1 SGHNT and CDR2 YYREEE (reference sequence). For the CDR3, the DNA is TGTGCCAGCAGTCTAATGTCCGGAGACGAGCAGTACTTC. Encoded protein: CASSLMSGDEQYF.

This chain connects TRBV18 to TRBJ1-4, with D unclear. Germline CDR1 and CDR2: KGHSH and LQKENI. Deletions cut 1 base from V and 5 bases from J, with 8 bases between. The CDR3 length is 14 residues. CDR3 region: CASSPRPDNEKLFF. Written as DNA, the CDR3 is TGTGCCAGCTCACCACGACCCGACAATGAAAAACTGTTTTTT.

This clonotype was counted at least ten times. The V call is TRBV28, the J call TRBJ1-5; the match to TRBD1 covers 7 bases. Germline trimming cut 4 bases from V and 4 bases from J; bases unmatched to any gene: 1. CDR1 MDHEN and CDR2 SYDVKM come from the germline V gene. CDR3 size: 13 residues. CDR3 sequence (DNA): TGTGCCAGCAGTTCGACAGGGAATCAGCCCCAGCATTTT. Protein product: CASSSTGNQPQHF.

V usage is TRBV5-1 and J usage is TRBJ1-1; perhaps TRBD1 as D (6 bases). V was cut by 0 bases and J by 3 bases, with 9 bases left in between. Germline CDR1 SGHRS, CDR2 YFSETQ. This CDR3 is built from 14 residues. CDR3 in amino acids: CASSLDRVYTEAFF. The CDR3 coding sequence is TGCGCCAGCAGCTTGGACAGGGTGTACACTGAAGCTTTCTTT.

This clonotype showed up just a few times. V and J are TRBV7-6 and TRBJ1-1; D is unresolved. Trimming removed 5 bases from V and 8 bases from J, with 15 bases in between. CDR3 size: 13 residues. Per the germline V gene, CDR1 is SGHVS and CDR2 is FNYEAQ. The CDR3 DNA reads TGTGCCAGCAGCCTCGAGAGAGGTTTGGAAGCTTTCTTT. This sequence encodes CASSLERGLEAFF.

This clonotype was detected ten times or more. The chain links TRBV29-1 to TRBJ2-3; D is perhaps TRBD1 (5 bases). The CDR3 runs 12 residues. The germline gives CDR1 SQVTM, CDR2 ANQGSEA. V was clipped by 7 bases and J by 1 base, with 9 bases between them. The CDR3 is CSGRVGTDTQYF. The CDR3 DNA sequence: TGCAGCGGCAGGGTCGGCACAGATACGCAGTATTTT.

This clonotype occurred a few times. V usage is TRBV5-6 and J usage is TRBJ2-1; 8 positions match TRBD1. Germline lookup yields CDR1 SGHDT and CDR2 YYEEEE. The junction had 9 bases not matched to a gene; V was cut back by 2 bases and J by 8 bases. The CDR3 loop spans 15 amino acids. The CDR3 DNA follows: TGTGCCAGCAGCTTTAGGACAGGGCGGGTCGATGAGCAGTTCTTC. Amino acid sequence: CASSFRTGRVDEQFF.

Only a few counts were recorded for this clonotype. This chain connects TRBV12-3 or TRBV12-4 to TRBJ1-1, with 8 nucleotides matching TRBD1. There are 16 residues in the CDR3. The junction had 10 bases not matched to a gene; V was cut back by 6 bases and J by 1 base. In DNA form, the CDR3 reads TGTGCCAGCAGCCCCCAGGGGGCGGCGAGGAACACTGAAGCTTTCTTT. This translates into CASSPQGAARNTEAFF.

At least ten counts were recorded for this clonotype. The chain recombines TRBV29-1 with TRBJ2-7; no firm D call. The V and J ends lost 7 bases and 3 bases respectively, with 16 bases between them. CDR3 size: 13 residues. In germline, CDR1 is SQVTM, CDR2 ANQGSEA. CDR3 nucleotides: TGCAGCGCCTGCATAAGTAGCTACTACGAGCAGTACTTC. This encodes CSACISSYYEQYF.

This clonotype has ten or more counts. The CDR3 sequence is CASSLDEQFF. Here the CDR3 DNA reads TGTGCCAGCAGTCTCGATGAGCAGTTCTTC. The J gene is TRBJ2-1, the V gene TRBV28, with D hard to call. The CDR3 has 10 amino acids. V lost 5 bases and J 8 bases, leaving 4 bases between the germline ends. Germline CDR1 and CDR2: MDHEN and SYDVKM. The whole variable domain, remainder taken from reference TRBV28 and TRBJ2-1, is DVKVTQSSRYLVKRTGEKVFLECVQDMDHENMFWYRQDPGLGLRLIYFSYDVKMKEKGDIPEGYSVSREKKERFSLILESASTNQTSMYLCASSLDEQFFGPGTRLTVL.

This chain uses TRBV4-2 with TRBJ2-5; the match to TRBD2 covers 11 bases. After removal of 0 bases from V and 4 bases from J, the junction contained 4 bases not matched to a gene. The germline V gene encodes CDR1 LGHNA and CDR2 YNFKEQ. This CDR3 has 16 residues. DNA of the CDR3: TGTGCCAGCAGCCAAGAGGCTGGACTAGCGGGAGAGACCCAGTACTTC. Translated, it gives CASSQEAGLAGETQYF.